This note documents a single TCR beta chain sequence. These data come from a study of T cells expressing NK-cell markers. Study information: Each TCR beta repertoire originated in sorted T cells that were CD3+CD56+NKG2C+, CD3+CD56+NKG2C- or CD3+CD56-NKG2C+.

CDR1 is MNHEY, CDR2 SMNVEV, per germline (reference sequence). The CDR3 runs 17 residues. Following a re-call of the 5' RACE reads, TCRdb has one entry per CDR3 protein and lacks DNA. The sample holds 350,000 to 450,000 distinct CDR3 sequences. The J gene is TRBJ1-5, the V gene TRBV27; without DNA, the TCRdb call of TRBD1 cannot be checked. Input material: blood T cells: a sorted CD56 or NKG2C T cell subset, CD4+ or CD8+ T cells, or bulk PBMC T cells (not recorded which). The receptor comes from a man between 18 and 69 years old in good health. The chain's CDR3 is CASRILTGENSNQPQHF.